The TCR beta chain under discussion was sequenced for a study of T cell clones after liver transplantation. Study summary: Three of the eight recipients were HCV-positive; the rest had non-autoimmune, non-viral transplant indications. Without induction therapy, subjects received standard immunosuppression until 12-24 months post-transplant. Tolerant meant at least one year fully off immunosuppression without liver enzymes above twice normal.

Germline V CDR1 and CDR2: SQVTM, ANQGSEA. This CDR3 spans 13 amino acids. V was pared by 7 bases and J by 9 bases, with 6 bases of the junction left unmatched. Unstimulated PBMCs were sorted into CD3+CD4+ and CD3+CD8+ populations. Sequencing used immunoSEQ multiplex PCR; TCRdb keeps in-frame clones, though not all of them. The profile shows roughly 55,000 clones, roughly 74% of them singletons. The sequencing here drew on CD4+ T cells from blood, taken approximately 52 months after liver transplant. The sequence was collected from a human patient who received a liver transplant. Some T cells could come from the graft donor. The rearrangement joins TRBV29-1 to TRBJ2-3, with 14 positions matching TRBD2. The DNA for the CDR3 is TGCAGCGCCCGACTAGCGGGGGGGGAAACGCAGTATTTT. The encoded protein is CSARLAGGETQYF.